Sequencing of this T cell receptor (beta chain) was carried out in a study of breast tumors, draining lymph nodes, adjacent tissues. The study's findings and limits: Compared with lymph nodes, tumors were less diverse; compared with nontumor tissue, more. Luminal-like breast cancer showed significantly higher tumor–nontumor repertoire similarity than basal-like. Findings are consistent with lymph node origin and intratumoral expansion of most tumor T cells. Data only fit, rather than demonstrated, lymph node origin of most tumor T cells.

This clonotype occurred many times. Its antigen remains unknown. V lost 6 bases to trimming and J lost 0 bases, with 15 bases between them. The V gene's germline CDR1 is KGHSH and CDR2 LQKENI. The CDR3 sequence is 16 residues long. TCRdb re-called the multiplex PCR reads through MiXCR, storing one row per CDR3 protein. The sample includes 85,000 to 130,000 distinct CDR3 sequences, about 29% of them seen just once. Breast cancer patients provided tissue from their axillary draining lymph nodes. Sequenced input: axillary lymph node tissue. The chain joins TRBV18 to TRBJ2-1; D might be TRBD1 or TRBD2, each matching 5 bases. The receptor comes from a female donor with breast cancer. Some clones in this sample may be carry-over from other donors' samples. CDR3 nucleotide sequence: TGTGCCAGCTCGAGTAGGGACCCCAGCTCCTACAATGAGCAGTTCTTC. It specifies CASSSRDPSSYNEQFF.